This TCR beta chain was sequenced for a study of shared clonotypes between healthy human individuals. Study context: Per-donor plates numbered three CD4 naive, three CD4 memory, two CD8 naive and one CD8 memory.

The protocol was immunoSEQ multiplex PCR, while the TCRdb copy is restricted to in-frame clones and leaves out a portion. The sample shows 2 million to 3 million clones, approximately 93% of them seen only once. With 2 bases removed from V and 6 bases from J, the gap between germline ends came to 17 bases. The CDR3 is 15 residues long. The germline gives CDR1 MNHNY, CDR2 SVGAGI (reference sequence). CD4+ cells underwent separation, giving CD45RA+ naive and CD45RA-negative memory subsets. This clonotype was obtained from a man between 18 and 29 years old in good health. Some clones in this sample may be carry-over from other donors' samples. The chain links TRBV6-6 to TRBJ2-7; D is uncertain. The sample was naive CD4+ T cells from PBMCs. The subset: CD45RA+ positively selected. CDR3 nucleotide sequence: TGTGCCAGCAGTTACAGCGTTTCCCGCCATTCCGAGCAGTACTTC. Protein sequence: CASSYSVSRHSEQYF.